The 13 T cell receptor beta chains listed next were all sequenced from one sample in a study of identical twins. From the 5' RACE reads, TCRdb called clonotypes with MiXCR, one entry per CDR3 protein. Of approximately 670,000 distinct CDR3 sequences detected, less than 7% appear once; the ten largest clones hold 1.5% to 2%. The specimen was naive T cells sorted from blood. The receptor source for this set is a man aged 18 to 29 in good health.

There are many counts of this clonotype. The rearrangement uses TRBV24-1 and TRBJ2-2; D remains unclear. Germline V lookup: CDR1 KGHDR, CDR2 SFDVKD. The CDR3 loop spans 14 amino acids. Trimming pared 3 bases from V and 5 bases from J, leaving 9 bases between. The chain's CDR3 is CATSDGLETGELFF. CDR3 nucleotides: TGTGCCACCAGTGATGGGTTGGAGACCGGGGAGCTGTTTTTT.

In its sample, this clonotype was seen many times. The chain joins TRBV20-1 to TRBJ2-3; 9 bases are shared with TRBD2. Losses at the gene ends were 5 bases for V and 0 bases for J; bases not matched to a gene: 6. Germline CDR1 is DFQATT and CDR2 is SNEGSKA (reference sequence). This CDR3 has 15 residues. CDR3 coding DNA: TGCAGTGCTGGTAGACTAGCGGACAGCACAGATACGCAGTATTTT. It specifies CSAGRLADSTDTQYF.

This clonotype came up a few times. The chain employs TRBV9 and TRBJ1-6; D might be TRBD1 (6 bases). The V end lost 3 bases, the J end lost 5 bases, and 12 bases lay between the germline ends. Germline values: CDR1 SGDLS, CDR2 YYNGEE. This CDR3 has 15 amino acids. CDR3: CASSGDRKNNSPLHF. The CDR3 region has the DNA TGTGCCAGCAGCGGAGACAGGAAAAATAATTCACCCCTCCACTTT.

Points on this clonotype: A much larger clone is a single base away; this may be a read error. CDR3 DNA: TGTTCCACCAGCAGACCTGATTACGAGCAGTACTTC. It codes for CSTSRPDYEQYF. V gene TRBV15 combines with J gene TRBJ2-7; D gene unclear. This CDR3 region has 12 residues. Germline V lookup: CDR1 LNHNV, CDR2 YYDKDF (reference sequence).

Many counts were recorded for this clonotype. J is TRBJ2-1 and V is TRBV12-3 or TRBV12-4; 8 bases are shared with TRBD2. Germline trimming cut 3 bases from V and 10 bases from J; bases unmatched to any gene: 8. The CDR3 is made up of 14 amino acids. The CDR3 DNA is TGTGCCAGCAGTTTTTACGGCGGGAGGCCCGAGCAGTTCTTC. The encoded protein is CASSFYGGRPEQFF.

This clonotype was detected only once. The genes are TRBV18 and TRBJ2-2, with 7 nucleotides matching TRBD2. The CDR3 has 16 amino acids. The germline gives CDR1 KGHSH, CDR2 LQKENI. V shed 2 bases and J 0 bases; nucleotides not matched to a gene: 3. The CDR3 bases are TGTGCCAGCTCACCATTCCTAGCGGCGAACACCGGGGAGCTGTTTTTT. It translates to CASSPFLAANTGELFF. Full variable domain (missing parts from reference TRBV18 and TRBJ2-2): NAGVMQNPRHLVRRRGQEARLRCSPMKGHSHVYWYRQLPEEGLKFMVYLQKENIIDESGMPKERFSAEFPKEGPSILRIQQVVRGDSAAYFCASSPFLAANTGELFFGEGSRLTVL.

The rearrangement joins TRBV6-5 to TRBJ1-2, with 7 bases that match TRBD1. The ends lost 1 base at V and 4 bases at J; junction bases unmatched: 9. Germline CDR1 MNHEY, CDR2 SVGAGI. CDR3 length equals 16 residues. CDR3 DNA sequence: TGTGCCAGCAGTTACTTGGTGGCTGACAGGGTCTATGGCTACACCTTC. Amino acid sequence: CASSYLVADRVYGYTF.

This clonotype was seen a few times. This chain joins TRBV6-1 and TRBJ2-1, with D uncertain. Germline-derived CDR1 and CDR2 are MNHNS and SASEGT. CDR3 length equals 13 residues. Trimming shortened V by 7 bases and J by 2 bases, and 9 bases separated the two germline ends. The CDR3 spells CASIIQTYNEQFF. CDR3 nucleotide sequence: TGTGCCAGCATAATCCAGACCTACAATGAGCAGTTCTTC.

V is TRBV20-1 and J is TRBJ2-5; 8 positions agree with TRBD2. The CDR3 consists of 13 residues. The V gene end was trimmed by 6 bases and the J gene end by 4 bases; junction bases not matched to a gene: 7. Per germline, CDR1 DFQATT and CDR2 SNEGSKA (reference sequence). The CDR3 reads CSASESGRETQYF. CDR3 sequence (DNA): TGCAGTGCAAGTGAGAGCGGGAGAGAGACCCAGTACTTC.

This clonotype was seen ten or more times. The genes are TRBV20-1 and TRBJ2-7; 8 positions match TRBD2. Per the germline V gene, CDR1 is DFQATT and CDR2 is SNEGSKA (reference sequence). This CDR3 is 13 amino acids long. The CDR3 is CSAASGSTYEQYF. The CDR3 region has the DNA TGCAGCGCCGCTAGCGGGTCTACATACGAGCAGTACTTC.

This clonotype was counted ten times or more. This chain uses TRBV5-6 with TRBJ2-3; D possibly uses TRBD1 or TRBD2 (5 bases each). Deletions cut 3 bases from V and 0 bases from J, with 17 bases between. The CDR3 has 17 amino acids. Germline CDR1 and CDR2: SGHDT and YYEEEE. This chain's CDR3 is CASSSLWSRDSTDTQYF. CDR3 nucleotide sequence: TGTGCCAGCAGCTCCCTTTGGAGTCGGGACAGCACAGATACGCAGTATTTT.

This chain connects TRBV5-6 to TRBJ2-7; maybe TRBD1 (6 bases). Trimming left V 4 bases short and J 2 bases short, with 19 bases between. Germline CDR1 reads SGHDT; CDR2 reads YYEEEE. There are 16 residues in the CDR3. CDR3 coding DNA: TGTGCCAGCAGCCTCAGAGGGAGAGGGACAACCTACGAGCAGTACGTC. It codes for CASSLRGRGTTYEQYV.

This clonotype has a count of ten or more. V is TRBV29-1 and J is TRBJ2-1; D is ambiguous. The CDR3 spans 15 residues. Between the trimmed V and J ends, which lost 0 bases and 4 bases, there was a span of 13 bases. Germline CDR1 SQVTM, CDR2 ANQGSEA. CDR3 bases: TGCAGCGTTGAAGATTGGCGGAGCTATTACAATGAGCAGTTCTTC. As protein: CSVEDWRSYYNEQFF.